The subject of this entry is one T cell receptor beta chain. Unstimulated Tregs (CD4+CD25+CD127-) and CD4+CD25- non-Tregs were sorted from PBMCs. Before regulatory T cell sorting, thawed PBMCs rested overnight at 37°C in about 200 IU/ml IL-2. Unmatched junction bases numbered 12, after V lost 3 bases and J lost 7 bases. Looked up from germline, CDR1 is KGHSH and CDR2 is LQKENI. This CDR3 has 18 amino acids. This sample is drawn from a study of Tregs in tolerant kidney transplant recipients. Produced via immunoSEQ multiplex PCR; TCRdb's table is partial and in-frame only. Counted here are tens of thousands of clones, about 90% occurring once; the ten biggest clones make up about 0.76%.

Sample: Tregs from blood. The V gene is TRBV18, the J gene TRBJ2-1, with 13 bases aligning to TRBD2. This TCR was recovered from a human donor in good health. The CDR3 sequence is CASSPAMTSGGPGNEQFF. The CDR3 DNA follows: TGTGCCAGCTCACCGGCGATGACTAGCGGGGGGCCGGGGAATGAGCAGTTCTTC.